This T cell receptor beta chain was obtained from a study of T-cell reconstitution after alpha-beta-depleted transplantation in children. Study-level results: T-cell numbers and diversity, one year after transplant, stemmed largely from T cells that were newly produced.

This clonotype was detected a few times. The antigen remains undetermined. This CDR3 has 15 residues. The V gene end was trimmed by 4 bases and the J gene end by 7 bases; junction bases not matched to a gene: 8. Germline CDR1 SGHDT, CDR2 YYEEEE. Library preparation (for TCRbeta) was performed with unique molecular identifiers. TCRdb itself ran the PCR reads through MiXCR, one entry per CDR3 protein. Of fewer than 550,000 distinct CDR3 sequences in the sample, approximately 10% were seen once. The TCR was taken from a female patient aged 2-9 years who had a stem cell transplant for aplastic anemia, so the T cells may come from the graft donor. The chain has TRBV5-6 and TRBJ2-2, with TRBD1 identical over 9 bases. The sample in question was PBMCs, mostly from graft donor cells, obtained 180 days after TCRalphabeta/CD19-depleted stem cell transplant. The DNA for the CDR3 is TGTGCCAGCAGCAGCGCCGGGACAGGGATCGGGGAGCTGTTTTTT. It codes for CASSSAGTGIGELFF.